The 25 T cell receptor beta chains in this list originate from one sample, sequenced in a study of control samples from healthy donors and cancer patients. Sequencing used immunoSEQ multiplex PCR; TCRdb keeps in-frame clones, though not all of them. The repertoire holds 140,000 or so clones, with roughly 94% as singletons. The material sequenced was PBMCs. Source of these receptors: a man between 60 and 75 years old with colorectal cancer.

This clone was recorded once. The rearrangement links TRBV28 to TRBJ1-6, with TRBD1 matching over 12 bases. In germline, CDR1 is MDHEN, CDR2 SYDVKM. V trimming: 10 bases; J trimming: 0 bases; junction bases outside the gene matches: 7. The CDR3 runs 17 residues. In DNA, the CDR3 is TGTGCCACGGGGGGACAGGGGGCAACCTCCTATAATTCACCCCTCCACTTT. This encodes CATGGQGATSYNSPLHF.

The chain links TRBV10-3 to TRBJ2-2; D possibly corresponds to TRBD1 (5 bases). With 1 base removed from V and 1 base from J, the gap between germline ends came to 10 bases. From germline, CDR1 is ENHRY and CDR2 SYGVKD. This CDR3 spans 16 amino acids. This CDR3 reads CAISELGPRNTGELFF. Written as DNA, the CDR3 is TGTGCCATCAGTGAGTTGGGGCCACGGAACACCGGGGAGCTGTTTTTT.

The V and J genes are TRBV5-4 and TRBJ1-1; 9 bases line up with TRBD1. The V and J ends lost 4 bases and 1 base, in that order; junction bases with no gene match: 8. This CDR3 is 16 amino acids long. The germline gives CDR1 SGHNT, CDR2 YYREEE (reference sequence). The DNA of the CDR3 is TGTGCCAGCAGCAAATACAGGGGGCCGGGGAACACTGAAGCTTTCTTT. Translated: CASSKYRGPGNTEAFF.

The chain has TRBV30 and TRBJ2-1; the D gene is possibly TRBD1 (5 bases). The CDR3 sequence is 13 residues long. CDR1 is GTSNPN and CDR2 is SVGIG in the germline V gene (reference sequence). The ends were cut back, 5 bases at V and 7 bases at J, with 15 bases in the middle. CDR3 protein: CAWDRVHSNEQFF. In nucleotides, the CDR3 is TGTGCCTGGGACAGAGTACATTCGAATGAGCAGTTCTTC.

This rearrangement joins TRBV29-1 to TRBJ1-2, with D tentatively TRBD1 (6 bases). Looked up from germline, CDR1 is SQVTM and CDR2 is ANQGSEA. The CDR3 length is 13 residues. V lost 6 bases, J lost 2 bases, and 13 bases lay in between. This chain's CDR3 is CSVANRENYGYTF. CDR3 nucleotide sequence: TGCAGCGTAGCCAACAGGGAGAACTATGGCTACACCTTC.

The chain employs TRBV10-2 and TRBJ1-1; TRBD1 matches at 9 bases. CDR1 is WSHSY and CDR2 is SAAADI in the germline V gene. This CDR3 has 15 amino acids. V lost 5 bases to trimming and J lost 1 base; unmatched junction nucleotides: 5. Written as DNA, the CDR3 is TGCGCCAGCAGTCTTCCACAGGGGGCGAACACTGAAGCTTTCTTT. Translating it yields CASSLPQGANTEAFF.

This chain links TRBV10-2 with TRBJ1-5; D is possibly TRBD1 (6 bases). Between the trimmed V and J ends, which lost 6 bases and 2 bases, there was a span of 8 bases. Germline loops: CDR1 WSHSY, CDR2 SAAADI. This CDR3 is 13 amino acids long. CDR3 amino acids: CASRDSRNQPQHF. In DNA, the CDR3 is TGCGCCAGCAGGGACAGCCGCAATCAGCCCCAGCATTTT.

The V gene is TRBV10-1, the J gene TRBJ2-1, with D possibly matching TRBD1 (5 bases). Germline V gives CDR1 WNHNN, CDR2 SYGVQD (reference sequence). This CDR3 is 11 amino acids long. Deletions cut 5 bases from V and 8 bases from J, with 7 bases between. The CDR3 spells CASSQGYEQFF. The CDR3 nucleotides are TGCGCCAGCAGTCAGGGTTATGAGCAGTTCTTC.

The chain couples TRBV24-1 to TRBJ2-7; TRBD1 matches at 7 bases. Germline CDR1 KGHDR, CDR2 SFDVKD. V was pared by 3 bases and J by 4 bases, with 5 bases of the junction left unmatched. The CDR3 extends over 14 amino acids. The CDR3 loop reads CATSDGTDSYEQYF. The CDR3 nucleotides read TGTGCCACCAGTGATGGGACAGATTCTTACGAGCAGTACTTC.

The gene calls are TRBV5-6 and TRBJ1-5; possible D gene TRBD1, 6 bases. Germline V gene sequence: CDR1 SGHDT, CDR2 YYEEEE. The CDR3 is made up of 18 amino acids. Trimming cost V 3 bases and J 2 bases, with 21 bases left between them. CDR3 amino acids: CASSSWNWGAGGNQPQHF. The DNA for the CDR3 is TGTGCCAGCAGCTCTTGGAACTGGGGGGCAGGGGGCAATCAGCCCCAGCATTTT. Full variable domain (outside the CDR3, taken from reference TRBV5-6 and TRBJ1-5): DAGVTQSPTHLIKTRGQQVTLRCSPKSGHDTVSWYQQALGQGPQFIFQYYEEEERQRGNFPDRFSGHQFPNYSSELNVNALLLGDSALYLCASSSWNWGAGGNQPQHFGDGTRLSIL.

The rearrangement uses TRBV12-3 or TRBV12-4 and TRBJ1-5; 9 nucleotides agree with TRBD1. CDR3 size: 13 residues. V lost 4 bases and J lost 11; bases outside the gene matches: 6. CDR3 in amino acids: CASSYGDRAAQHF. In DNA form, the CDR3 reads TGTGCCAGCAGTTACGGGGACAGGGCAGCCCAGCATTTT.

V and J are TRBV3-1 (or the pseudogene TRBV3-2) and TRBJ2-3, with 8 positions matching TRBD2. CDR1 and CDR2 (germline): LGHDT, YNNKEL (reference sequence). The J segment lost 6 bases and the V segment lost 2 bases, leaving 4 bases of the junction unmatched. The CDR3 has 14 residues. The CDR3 reads CASSQMRGADTQYF. For the CDR3, the DNA is TGTGCCAGCAGCCAAATGCGGGGGGCGGATACGCAGTATTTT.

This chain links TRBV2 with TRBJ1-3; D is possibly TRBD1 (5 bases). Germline V gene sequence: CDR1 SNHLY, CDR2 FYNNEI. The V end lost 7 bases, the J end lost 0 bases, and 13 bases lay between the germline ends. CDR3 length: 15 residues. For the CDR3, the DNA is TGTGCCAGCAAACCAGGGAGGACCTCTGGAAACACCATATATTTT. Protein product: CASKPGRTSGNTIYF.

The rearrangement joins TRBV11-2 to TRBJ1-2; tentatively, D is TRBD1 (6 bases). CDR3 length: 14 residues. Between the trimmed V and J ends, which lost 2 bases and 3 bases, there was a span of 10 bases. Germline lookup yields CDR1 SGHAT and CDR2 FQNNGV. The CDR3 DNA follows: TGTGCCAGCAGCTTAAACACAGGGTACTATGGCTACACCTTC. It encodes CASSLNTGYYGYTF.

The chain has TRBV6-5 and TRBJ1-1; D is possibly TRBD1 (5 bases). The CDR3 totals 12 residues. The germline CDR1 and CDR2 sequences are MNHEY and SVGAGI. DNA of the CDR3: TGTGCAGTTCGGGGGGTGGGCACTGAAGCTTTCTTT. As protein: CAVRGVGTEAFF.

The chain combines TRBV27 with TRBJ2-6; D might be TRBD1 (6 bases). The CDR3 covers 15 residues. The V end was cut by 3 bases, the J end by 2 bases, with 8 bases between. Germline V gene data show CDR1 as MNHEY and CDR2 as SMNVEV (reference sequence). The chain's CDR3 is CASSLGATGANVLTF. The CDR3, as DNA: TGTGCCAGCAGTTTGGGGGCCACTGGGGCCAACGTCCTGACTTTC. The full variable domain, with the rest looked up from reference TRBV27 and TRBJ2-6, is EAQVTQNPRYLITVTGKKLTVTCSQNMNHEYMSWYRQDPGLGLRQIYYSMNVEVTDKGDVPEGYKVSRKEKRNFPLILESPSPNQTSLYFCASSLGATGANVLTFGAGSRLTVL.

The rearrangement joins TRBV19 to TRBJ2-3, with D possibly TRBD1 on 5 matching bases. The length of the CDR3 is 16 residues. Trimming removed 6 bases from V and 2 bases from J, with 18 bases in between. CDR1 and CDR2 from the germline V gene are LNHDA and SQIVND (reference sequence). CDR3 amino acids: CASRSSAGPDTDTQYF. The CDR3 DNA reads as TGTGCCAGTAGATCCTCGGCAGGGCCGGACACAGATACGCAGTATTTT.

The V gene is TRBV28, the J gene TRBJ2-7; 14 positions agree with TRBD2. Germline V CDR1 and CDR2: MDHEN, SYDVKM. V shed 5 bases and J 2 bases; nucleotides not matched to a gene: 2. CDR3 size: 15 residues. CDR3 in amino acids: CASSPGLAGAYEQYF. In DNA, the CDR3 is TGTGCCAGCAGTCCGGGACTAGCGGGGGCCTACGAGCAGTACTTC.

This rearrangement joins TRBV2 to TRBJ1-2, with D tentatively TRBD1 (6 bases). This CDR3 comprises 15 residues. Germline assignment: CDR1 SNHLY and CDR2 FYNNEI. The germline V and J ends were trimmed by 1 base and 4 bases, with 13 bases remaining between them. CDR3 in amino acids: CASSEGVRGGYGYTF. The CDR3 coding sequence is TGTGCCAGCAGTGAAGGGGTCAGGGGCGGCTATGGCTACACCTTC. The full variable domain, completed using reference TRBV2 and TRBJ1-2, is EPEVTQTPSHQVTQMGQEVILRCVPISNHLYFYWYRQILGQKVEFLVSFYNNEISEKSEIFDDQFSVERPDGSNFTLKIRSTKLEDSAMYFCASSEGVRGGYGYTFGSGTRLTVV.

The rearrangement links TRBV7-9 to TRBJ1-4; D is unresolved. The CDR3 spans 14 residues. Germline CDR1 and CDR2: SEHNR and FQNEAQ (reference sequence). Between the trimmed V and J ends, which lost 2 bases and 4 bases, there was a span of 8 bases. The CDR3, as DNA: TGTGCCAGCAGCTTACCGGGTCTTAATGAAAAACTGTTTTTT. Protein product: CASSLPGLNEKLFF.

J is TRBJ2-1 and V is TRBV5-1; 8 bases are a match to TRBD2. The CDR3 has 17 residues. The trim removed 0 bases at V and 7 bases at J, leaving 12 bases unmatched. Germline assignment: CDR1 SGHRS and CDR2 YFSETQ. The CDR3 DNA reads TGCGCCAGCAGCTTGGCCCAGGGCGGGGGGCCGGGTAATGAGCAGTTCTTC. Its protein is CASSLAQGGGPGNEQFF.

V gene TRBV2 combines with J gene TRBJ1-1; D is unresolved. This CDR3 region has 13 residues. Germline values: CDR1 SNHLY, CDR2 FYNNEI. Trimming shortened V by 2 bases and J by 11 bases, and 15 bases separated the two germline ends. The CDR3: CASSENWLGSAFF. The CDR3 DNA is TGTGCCAGCAGTGAAAATTGGTTAGGAAGTGCTTTCTTT. Full variable domain (missing parts from reference TRBV2 and TRBJ1-1): EPEVTQTPSHQVTQMGQEVILRCVPISNHLYFYWYRQILGQKVEFLVSFYNNEISEKSEIFDDQFSVERPDGSNFTLKIRSTKLEDSAMYFCASSENWLGSAFFGQGTRLTVV.

V and J are TRBV15 and TRBJ2-4; the match to TRBD2 covers 10 bases. The V and J ends lost 4 bases and 0 bases, in that order; junction bases with no gene match: 9. Germline V gene sequence: CDR1 LNHNV, CDR2 YYDKDF (reference sequence). This CDR3 is 18 amino acids long. The CDR3 bases are TGTGCCACCAGCAAGAGGCTAGCGGGGGATCTAGCCAAAAACATTCAGTACTTC. This encodes CATSKRLAGDLAKNIQYF.

The CDR3 DNA reads TGTGCCAGCAGTTCTGGACAGGGGAGCTCCTACGAGCAGTACTTC. Residues: CASSSGQGSSYEQYF. The chain has TRBV6-2 or TRBV6-3 and TRBJ2-7; 9 bases align to TRBD1. The germline gives CDR1 MNHEY, CDR2 SVGEGT. The V and J ends lost 4 bases and 0 bases, in that order; junction bases with no gene match: 4. This CDR3 region has 15 residues.

This chain links TRBV6-4 with TRBJ1-2; TRBD1 agrees at 9 bases. Trimming removed 5 bases from V and 8 bases from J; junction bases left unmatched: 3. This CDR3 has 12 residues. From germline, CDR1 is MRHNA and CDR2 SNTAGT. As DNA, the CDR3 is TGTGCCAGCAGTAACAGGGGGCGAGGCTACACCTTC. Its translation: CASSNRGRGYTF.